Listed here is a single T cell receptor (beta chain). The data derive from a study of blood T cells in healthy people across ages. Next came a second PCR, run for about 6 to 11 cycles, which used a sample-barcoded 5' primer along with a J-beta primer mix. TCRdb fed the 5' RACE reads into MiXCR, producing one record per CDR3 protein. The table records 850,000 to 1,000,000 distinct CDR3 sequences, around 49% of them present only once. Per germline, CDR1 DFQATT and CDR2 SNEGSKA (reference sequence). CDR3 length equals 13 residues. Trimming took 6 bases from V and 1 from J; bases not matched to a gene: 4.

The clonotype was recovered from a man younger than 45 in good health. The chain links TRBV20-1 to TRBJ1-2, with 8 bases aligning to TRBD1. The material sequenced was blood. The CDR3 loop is CSAQGAHNYGYTF. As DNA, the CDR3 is TGCAGTGCCCAGGGGGCACATAACTATGGCTACACCTTC.